These 25 T cell receptor beta chains share one sample of origin, sequenced in a study of cytomegalovirus exposure and HLA in healthy donors. The study ran its PCR with 60 Vbeta and 13 Jbeta primers. Profiling relied on immunoSEQ multiplex PCR, and the TCRdb table lists in-frame clones only, not all of them. The sample consists of roughly 140,000 clones, roughly 79% of them appearing once. The sample was PBMCs. These receptors were obtained from a male donor in good health and CMV-seronegative.

The chain combines TRBV10-3 with TRBJ1-1, with TRBD1 matching 7 bases. CDR3 length: 15 residues. Germline V gene lookup returns CDR1 ENHRY and CDR2 SYGVKD. V lost 4 bases and J lost 0; bases outside the gene matches: 5. CDR3 nucleotides: TGTGCCATCAGTGGGGGACAGTTTGTGAACACTGAAGCTTTCTTT. Protein: CAISGGQFVNTEAFF.

The chain uses TRBV7-2 and TRBJ2-1; a weak D match, TRBD2 (6 bases). The germline V gene has CDR1 SGHTA and CDR2 FQGNSA. The CDR3 is 14 amino acids. V was trimmed by 5 bases and J by 5 bases, leaving 13 bases between them. The DNA for the CDR3 is TGTGCCAGCAGCCGACTAGTAGGTAACAATGAGCAGTTCTTC. Its protein product is CASSRLVGNNEQFF.

The chain uses TRBV29-1 and TRBJ1-4, with TRBD1 matching 9 bases. Germline V gene lookup returns CDR1 SQVTM and CDR2 ANQGSEA. The CDR3 is made up of 15 amino acids. J lost 3 bases, V lost 0 bases, and 2 bases had no gene match. The CDR3 DNA reads as TGCAGCGTTGAAGAAACAGGGGGCTCTAATGAAAAACTGTTTTTT. Translated: CSVEETGGSNEKLFF.

This chain uses TRBV9 with TRBJ2-2, with D unclear. The V gene lost 4 bases and the J gene lost 3 bases, with 7 bases spanning the gap. From germline, CDR1 is SGDLS and CDR2 YYNGEE. The length of the CDR3 is 13 residues. CDR3 protein: CASSLQYTGELFF. The CDR3 nucleotides are TGTGCCAGCAGCCTCCAGTACACCGGGGAGCTGTTTTTT.

With regard to this clone: Compared with germline, one end of the junction differs, possibly owing to a read error. The chain uses TRBV4-3 and TRBJ2-1, with 8 positions matching TRBD2. Per the germline V gene, CDR1 is LGHNA and CDR2 is YSLEER. This CDR3 is 15 amino acids long. The DNA for the CDR3 is TGCGCCAGTAGCCAAGCCAGCGGGAGATACAATGAGCAGTTCTTC. It specifies CASSQASGRYNEQFF.

The chain is built from TRBV7-9 and TRBJ1-2, with D unresolved. The CDR3 is 14 amino acids. The V end was cut by 2 bases, the J end by 2 bases, with 9 bases between. Germline CDR1 and CDR2: SEHNR and FQNEAQ (reference sequence). CDR3 nucleotides: TGTGCCAGCAGCTTAACGAGTTTAAACTATGGCTACACCTTC. This codes for CASSLTSLNYGYTF.

The chain recombines TRBV11-2 with TRBJ2-1, with D perhaps matching TRBD2 (7 bases). The CDR3 is 19 amino acids. Germline V gene sequence: CDR1 SGHAT, CDR2 FQNNGV. V lost 1 base and J lost 4, with 23 bases in between. CDR3 bases: TGTGCCAGCAGCTTAGTCGGGCGGCGGGAGAGGGGGATATACAATGAGCAGTTCTTC. It is translated as CASSLVGRRERGIYNEQFF.

This chain uses TRBV30 with TRBJ2-2; 13 bases are shared with TRBD2. CDR1 GTSNPN and CDR2 SVGIG come from the germline V gene (reference sequence). Unmatched junction bases numbered 7, after V lost 2 bases and J lost 7 bases. The CDR3 has 16 residues. The CDR3: CAWSRRLAGGSGELFF. The DNA for the CDR3 is TGTGCCTGGAGTAGAAGACTAGCGGGAGGCAGCGGGGAGCTGTTTTTT. The entire variable domain, with the rest obtained from reference TRBV30 and TRBJ2-2, is as follows: SQTIHQWPATLVQPVGSPLSLECTVEGTSNPNLYWYRQAAGRGLQLLFYSVGIGQISSEVPQNLSASRPQDRQFILSSKKLLLSDSGFYLCAWSRRLAGGSGELFFGEGSRLTVL.

This rearrangement joins TRBV30 to TRBJ2-5, with 9 bases identical to TRBD2. The CDR3 is 13 residues long. Germline assignment: CDR1 GTSNPN and CDR2 SVGIG (reference sequence). The trim removed 2 bases at V and 5 bases at J, leaving 3 bases unmatched. Written as DNA, the CDR3 is TGTGCCTGGAGTAGCGGGGGGACGGAGACCCAGTACTTC. Its protein is CAWSSGGTETQYF.

The sample holds one count of this clone. The CDR3 loop is CASTLGQYNTEAFF. As DNA, the CDR3 is TGTGCCAGCACCCTCGGACAGTATAACACTGAAGCTTTCTTT. The chain employs TRBV7-2 and TRBJ1-1, with a tentative D call TRBD1 (6 bases). This CDR3 spans 14 amino acids. V was cut by 7 bases and J by 2 bases, with 14 bases left in between. From germline, CDR1 is SGHTA and CDR2 FQGNSA.

V gene TRBV15 combines with J gene TRBJ2-2; 8 bases align to TRBD1. CDR3 length: 16 amino acids. Trimming removed 1 base from V and 4 bases from J; junction bases left unmatched: 5. Germline CDR1 and CDR2: LNHNV and YYDKDF (reference sequence). The CDR3 is CATSRGQGAGTGELFF. In nucleotides, the CDR3 is TGTGCCACCAGCAGAGGGCAGGGGGCCGGCACCGGGGAGCTGTTTTTT.

The V and J genes are TRBV2 and TRBJ2-7; D is ambiguous. Looked up from germline, CDR1 is SNHLY and CDR2 is FYNNEI. The CDR3 contains 12 residues. Trimming pared 6 bases from V and 1 base from J, leaving 7 bases between. The CDR3 DNA reads TGTGCCAGCAGCCCCCAGTCCTACGAGCAGTACTTC. This sequence encodes CASSPQSYEQYF.

This clone appeared a few times. V and J are TRBV6-6 and TRBJ1-1; D is unclear. Germline lookup yields CDR1 MNHNY and CDR2 SVGAGI (reference sequence). The CDR3 has 11 residues. Trimming removed 3 bases from V and 7 bases from J, with 6 bases in between. CDR3 region: CASSYEIEAFF. The CDR3 coding sequence is TGTGCCAGCAGTTATGAGATTGAAGCTTTCTTT.

V usage is TRBV11-3 and J usage is TRBJ2-1; D gene uncertain. Germline values: CDR1 SGHNT, CDR2 YENEEA. CDR3 length equals 16 residues. Between the trimmed V and J ends, which lost 5 bases and 0 bases, there was a span of 14 bases. The CDR3 is CASSGGQASSYNEQFF. The CDR3 DNA is TGTGCCAGCAGCGGTGGGCAGGCGAGCTCCTACAATGAGCAGTTCTTC.

The CDR3, as DNA: TGCGCCAGCAGCCAAGATAGGGACTTGACAGCTGAAGCTTTCTTT. Translated, it gives CASSQDRDLTAEAFF. The gene calls are TRBV4-3 and TRBJ1-1; D possibly corresponds to TRBD1 (5 bases). Germline-derived CDR1 and CDR2 are LGHNA and YSLEER. This CDR3 contains 15 residues. With 0 bases removed from V and 6 bases from J, the gap between germline ends came to 14 bases.

The CDR3 bases are TGTGCCAGCAGCATCGGGACAGCGAACACTGAAGCTTTCTTT. Its translation: CASSIGTANTEAFF. This chain connects TRBV7-2 to TRBJ1-1; 7 nucleotides agree with TRBD1. The germline CDR1 and CDR2 sequences are SGHTA and FQGNSA. This CDR3 is 14 amino acids long. Trimming at V came to 5 bases and at J to 1 base, leaving 4 bases not matched to a gene.

This clone appeared a few times. The chain links TRBV14 to TRBJ2-2, with D possibly being TRBD1 (6 bases). Germline V CDR1 and CDR2: SGHDN, FVKESK. V lost 4 bases to trimming and J lost 6 bases, with 9 bases between them. CDR3 size: 13 residues. The CDR3 loop is CASSRYRAGELFF. CDR3 bases: TGTGCCAGCAGCCGTTACAGGGCCGGGGAGCTGTTTTTT. Filled out from reference TRBV14 and TRBJ2-2, the complete variable domain reads EAGVTQFPSHSVIEKGQTVTLRCDPISGHDNLYWYRRVMGKEIKFLLHFVKESKQDESGMPNNRFLAERTGGTYSTLKVQPAELEDSGVYFCASSRYRAGELFFGEGSRLTVL.

Only one count was recorded for this clone. This sequence joins TRBV5-1 and TRBJ1-3, with D perhaps matching TRBD1 (6 bases). Germline CDR1 SGHRS, CDR2 YFSETQ. The V and J ends lost 2 bases and 5 bases respectively, with 17 bases between them. This CDR3 spans 16 amino acids. The CDR3 loop reads CASSFGRGFTRNTIYF. CDR3 in DNA: TGCGCCAGCAGCTTCGGCAGGGGATTTACGAGAAACACCATATATTTT.

This chain connects TRBV29-1 to TRBJ1-3; D remains ambiguous. Trimming shortened V by 1 base and J by 8 bases, and 6 bases separated the two germline ends. The CDR3 is 11 amino acids. The germline V gene encodes CDR1 SQVTM and CDR2 ANQGSEA. Here the CDR3 reads CSVEARDTIYF. The CDR3 DNA sequence: TGCAGCGTTGAAGCTCGTGACACCATATATTTT.

The J gene is TRBJ2-7, the V gene TRBV4-2; 9 bases are shared with TRBD2. Losses at the gene ends were 3 bases for V and 0 bases for J; bases not matched to a gene: 3. The V gene's germline CDR1 is LGHNA and CDR2 YNFKEQ. The CDR3 length is 15 residues. The CDR3 DNA reads TGTGCCAGCAGCCAGAATAGCGGGAGCTCCTACGAGCAGTACTTC. This codes for CASSQNSGSSYEQYF.

This sequence joins TRBV29-1 and TRBJ1-4; unclear D gene. Germline V lookup: CDR1 SQVTM, CDR2 ANQGSEA. The V gene lost 7 bases and the J gene lost 8 bases, with 11 bases spanning the gap. The CDR3 loop spans 11 amino acids. The CDR3 coding sequence is TGCAGCGCTCTCTCGGGAGAAAAACTGTTTTTT. Translating it yields CSALSGEKLFF.

The chain carries TRBV2 and TRBJ2-1, with TRBD2 matching 7 bases. Losses at the gene ends were 7 bases for V and 5 bases for J; bases not matched to a gene: 5. The CDR3 is made up of 13 amino acids. Germline V gene lookup returns CDR1 SNHLY and CDR2 FYNNEI. The CDR3 DNA reads as TGTGCCAGCATGTTAAGCGGGGACAATGAGCAGTTCTTC. It codes for CASMLSGDNEQFF.

This rearrangement joins TRBV30 to TRBJ1-2, with D perhaps TRBD1 (5 bases). Germline CDR1 reads GTSNPN; CDR2 reads SVGIG (reference sequence). The length of the CDR3 is 14 residues. Trimming removed 0 bases at V and 4 bases at J, with 12 bases between. CDR3: CAWSVLAGPYGYTF. The CDR3, as DNA: TGTGCCTGGAGTGTACTGGCAGGGCCCTATGGCTACACCTTC. Full variable domain (missing parts from reference TRBV30 and TRBJ1-2): SQTIHQWPATLVQPVGSPLSLECTVEGTSNPNLYWYRQAAGRGLQLLFYSVGIGQISSEVPQNLSASRPQDRQFILSSKKLLLSDSGFYLCAWSVLAGPYGYTFGSGTRLTVV.

The chain carries TRBV4-3 and TRBJ1-5; D ambiguous. There are 18 residues in the CDR3. Deletions cut 2 bases from V and 2 bases from J, with 19 bases between. CDR1 and CDR2 from the germline V gene are LGHNA and YSLEER. The CDR3 sequence is CASSQPRKAGRGNQPQHF. Written as DNA, the CDR3 is TGCGCCAGCAGCCAACCCAGGAAGGCGGGGAGAGGCAATCAGCCCCAGCATTTT.

As to this clone: Other DNA variants within this sample encode the same CDR3. The chain links TRBV5-1 to TRBJ2-1; D gene uncertain. The CDR3 is 12 amino acids. V shed 2 bases and J shed 6 bases, with 6 bases lying between them. The germline V gene encodes CDR1 SGHRS and CDR2 YFSETQ. The CDR3 region is CASSLPSNEQFF. The DNA of the CDR3 is TGCGCCAGCAGCTTACCGAGCAATGAGCAGTTCTTC.